This T cell receptor beta chain was obtained from a study of cytomegalovirus exposure and HLA in healthy donors. Study-wide background: Earlier sequencing of some 180 million T cells yielded approximately 120 million unique TCR beta sequences.

Per germline, CDR1 MNHEY and CDR2 SVGAGI. V gave up 0 bases and J gave up 2 bases, with 5 bases separating them. This CDR3 is built from 13 residues. Note on this clone: Its antigen is unidentified.

Primers included in the PCR were 60 Vbeta and 13 Jbeta primers. Sequenced by immunoSEQ multiplex PCR; TCRdb stores in-frame clones only, minus some. The sample includes roughly 230,000 clones, 80% to 90% of them seen just once. General study results and limits: A few V segments could not be told apart, such as TRBV6-2 and TRBV6-3, and were left out. Researchers reported in a later analysis that a missense DCLRE1C variant was tied to TCR beta V- and J-gene trimming. Earlier results showed most TCR beta V segments being productive about 87% or about 30% of the time.

The chain links TRBV6-5 to TRBJ2-7; D uncertain. The material sequenced was PBMCs. The sequence was obtained from a girl aged 2-10 years in good health and CMV-seronegative. For the CDR3, the DNA is TGTGCCAGCAGTTACTCGCTAGCCTACGAGCAGTACTTC. Its protein product is CASSYSLAYEQYF.